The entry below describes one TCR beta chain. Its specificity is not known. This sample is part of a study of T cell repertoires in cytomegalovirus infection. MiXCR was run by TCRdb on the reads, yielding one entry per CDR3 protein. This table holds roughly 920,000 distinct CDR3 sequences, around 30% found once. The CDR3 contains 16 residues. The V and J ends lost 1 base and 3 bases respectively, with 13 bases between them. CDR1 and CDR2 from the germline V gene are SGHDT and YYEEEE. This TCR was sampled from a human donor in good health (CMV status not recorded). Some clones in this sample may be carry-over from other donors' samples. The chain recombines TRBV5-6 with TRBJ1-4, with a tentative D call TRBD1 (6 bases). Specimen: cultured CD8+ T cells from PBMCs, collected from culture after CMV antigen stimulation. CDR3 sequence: CASSLMYAGANEKLFF. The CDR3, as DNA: TGTGCCAGCAGCTTGATGTACGCAGGGGCTAATGAAAAACTGTTTTTT.